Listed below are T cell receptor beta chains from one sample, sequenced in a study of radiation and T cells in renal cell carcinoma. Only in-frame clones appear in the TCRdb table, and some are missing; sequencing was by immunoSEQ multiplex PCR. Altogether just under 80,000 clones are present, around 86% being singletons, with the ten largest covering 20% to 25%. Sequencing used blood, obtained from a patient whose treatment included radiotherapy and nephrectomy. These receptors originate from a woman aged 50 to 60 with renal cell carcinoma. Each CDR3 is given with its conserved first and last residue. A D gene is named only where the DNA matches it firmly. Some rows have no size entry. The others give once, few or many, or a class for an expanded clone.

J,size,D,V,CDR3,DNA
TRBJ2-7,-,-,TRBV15,CATSRDRGGYEQYF,TGTGCCACCAGCAGAGATCGAGGCGGCTACGAGCAGTACTTC
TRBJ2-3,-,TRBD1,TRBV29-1,CSGRDRGRTDTQYF,TGCAGCGGAAGGGACAGGGGGCGCACAGATACGCAGTATTTT
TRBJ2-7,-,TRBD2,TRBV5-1,CASSPMRGDDEQYF,TGCGCCAGCAGCCCCATGCGGGGGGATGACGAGCAGTACTTC
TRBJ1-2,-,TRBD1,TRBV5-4,CASSLGGQGSNYGYTF,TGTGCCAGCAGCTTGGGGGGACAGGGCTCCAACTATGGCTACACCTTC
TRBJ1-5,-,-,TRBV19,CASRSGTLSNQPQHF,TGTGCCAGTAGATCCGGGACCCTGAGCAATCAGCCCCAGCATTTT
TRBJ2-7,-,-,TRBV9,CASSVTGAYEQYF,TGTGCCAGCAGCGTGACAGGAGCCTACGAGCAGTACTTC
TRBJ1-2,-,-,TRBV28,CASSFVGEPIRGGYTF,TGTGCCAGCAGTTTCGTAGGGGAGCCGATTAGGGGGGGCTACACCTTC
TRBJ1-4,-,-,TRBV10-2,CARCPWAGIEKLFF,TGCGCCAGGTGCCCTTGGGCGGGGATTGAAAAACTGTTTTTT
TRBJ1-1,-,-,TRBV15,CATSRDLWWTEAFF,TGTGCCACCAGCAGAGATTTGTGGTGGACTGAAGCTTTCTTT
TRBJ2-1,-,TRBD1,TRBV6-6,CASSWTGGRGNEQFF,TGTGCCAGCAGCTGGACAGGGGGCAGGGGCAATGAGCAGTTCTTC
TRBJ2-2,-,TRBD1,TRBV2,CASSTGTGVPGELFF,TGTGCCAGCAGTACCGGGACAGGGGTTCCCGGGGAGCTGTTTTTT
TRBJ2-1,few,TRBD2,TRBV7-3,CASSMGTSGNNEQFF,TGTGCCAGCAGCATGGGGACTAGCGGAAACAATGAGCAGTTCTTC
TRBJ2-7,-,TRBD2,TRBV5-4,CASSLSGGDSYEQYF,TGTGCCAGCAGCCTTAGCGGGGGAGATTCCTACGAGCAGTACTTC
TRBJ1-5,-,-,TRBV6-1,CASSDGGGNQPQHF,TGTGCCAGCAGTGATGGAGGCGGCAATCAGCCCCAGCATTTT
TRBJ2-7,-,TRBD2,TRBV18,CASSPMRLAGSGEQYF,TGTGCCAGCTCACCAATGAGACTAGCGGGATCCGGCGAGCAGTACTTC
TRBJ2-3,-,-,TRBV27,CASSTLTDTQYF,TGTGCCAGCAGTACACTAACAGATACGCAGTATTTT
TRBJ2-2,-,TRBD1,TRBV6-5,CASSKYRGGELFF,TGTGCCAGCAGCAAATACAGGGGCGGGGAGCTGTTTTTT
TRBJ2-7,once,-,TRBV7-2,CASSPGWDEQYF,TGTGCCAGCAGCCCCGGGTGGGACGAGCAGTACTTC
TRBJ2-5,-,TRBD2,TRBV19,CASSTSGLAQETQYF,TGTGCCAGTAGTACCTCTGGACTAGCGCAAGAGACCCAGTACTTC
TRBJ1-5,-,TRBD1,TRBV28,CASSLGQGYRQPQHF,TGTGCCAGCAGTTTAGGACAGGGTTATCGACAGCCCCAGCATTTT
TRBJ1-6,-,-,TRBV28,CASGQGDNSPLHF,TGTGCCAGCGGGCAGGGAGATAATTCACCCCTCCACTTT
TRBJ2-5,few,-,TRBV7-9,CASSPGGGGETQYF,TGTGCCAGCAGCCCGGGGGGAGGGGGAGAGACCCAGTACTTC
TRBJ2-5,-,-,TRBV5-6,CASSHRNSGETQYF,TGTGCCAGCAGCCATCGCAATTCGGGGGAGACCCAGTACTTC
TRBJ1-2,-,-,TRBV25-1,CASSVPGTGFYGYTF,TGTGCCAGCAGTGTCCCCGGGACTGGCTTTTATGGCTACACCTTC
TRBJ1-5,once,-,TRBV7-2,CASSLNLGSRNQPQHF,TGTGCCAGCAGCTTAAACCTTGGGAGCCGCAATCAGCCCCAGCATTTT
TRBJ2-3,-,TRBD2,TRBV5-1,CASSPGLAGFTDTQYF,TGCGCCAGCAGCCCGGGACTAGCGGGATTCACAGATACGCAGTATTTT